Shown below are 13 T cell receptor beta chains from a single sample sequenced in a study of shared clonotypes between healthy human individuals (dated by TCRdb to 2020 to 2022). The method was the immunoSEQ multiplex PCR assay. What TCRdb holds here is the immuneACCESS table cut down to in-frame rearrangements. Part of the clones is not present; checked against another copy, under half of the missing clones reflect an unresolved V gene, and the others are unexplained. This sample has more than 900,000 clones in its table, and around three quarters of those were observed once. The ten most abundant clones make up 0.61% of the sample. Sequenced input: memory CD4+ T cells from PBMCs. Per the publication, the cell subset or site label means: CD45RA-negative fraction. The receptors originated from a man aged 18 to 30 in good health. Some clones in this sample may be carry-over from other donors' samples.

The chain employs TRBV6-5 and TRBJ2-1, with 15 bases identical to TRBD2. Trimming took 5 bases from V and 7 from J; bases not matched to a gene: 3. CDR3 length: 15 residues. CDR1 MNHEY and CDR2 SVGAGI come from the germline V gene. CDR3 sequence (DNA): TGTGCCAGCAGTACCGGGACTAGCGGGAGGAATGAGCAGTTCTTC. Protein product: CASSTGTSGRNEQFF.

The CDR3 region has the DNA TGTGCCAGCAGCGATAACTACAACACTGAAGCTTTCTTT. This gives the protein CASSDNYNTEAFF. The chain links TRBV2 to TRBJ1-1; unclear D gene. The CDR3 loop spans 13 amino acids. The V end lost 6 bases, the J end lost 2 bases, and 10 bases lay between the germline ends. Germline V lookup: CDR1 SNHLY, CDR2 FYNNEI. Combining the CDR3 with reference TRBV2 and TRBJ1-1 gives the whole variable domain EPEVTQTPSHQVTQMGQEVILRCVPISNHLYFYWYRQILGQKVEFLVSFYNNEISEKSEIFDDQFSVERPDGSNFTLKIRSTKLEDSAMYFCASSDNYNTEAFFGQGTRLTVV.

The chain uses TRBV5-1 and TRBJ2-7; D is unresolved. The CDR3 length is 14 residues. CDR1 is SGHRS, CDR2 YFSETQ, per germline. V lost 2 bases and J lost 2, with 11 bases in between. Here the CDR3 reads CASSFWEQTYEQYF. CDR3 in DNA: TGCGCCAGCAGCTTCTGGGAACAGACCTACGAGCAGTACTTC.

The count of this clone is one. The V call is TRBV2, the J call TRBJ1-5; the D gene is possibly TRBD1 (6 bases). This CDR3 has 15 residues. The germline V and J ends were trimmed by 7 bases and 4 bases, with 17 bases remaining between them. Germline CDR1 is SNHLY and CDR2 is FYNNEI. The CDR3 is CASKGSGAKNQPQHF. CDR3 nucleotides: TGTGCCAGCAAGGGGTCGGGGGCGAAAAATCAGCCCCAGCATTTT.

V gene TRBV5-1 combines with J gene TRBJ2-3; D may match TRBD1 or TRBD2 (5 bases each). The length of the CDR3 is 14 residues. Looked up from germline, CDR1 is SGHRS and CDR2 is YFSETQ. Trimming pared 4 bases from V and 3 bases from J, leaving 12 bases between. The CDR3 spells CASSLYEGTDTQYF. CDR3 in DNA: TGCGCCAGCAGCCTTTATGAGGGGACAGATACGCAGTATTTT.

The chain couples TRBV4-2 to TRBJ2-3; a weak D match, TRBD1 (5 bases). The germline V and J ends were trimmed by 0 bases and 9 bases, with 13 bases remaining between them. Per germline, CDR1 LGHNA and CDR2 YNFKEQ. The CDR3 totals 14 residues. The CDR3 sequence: CASSQDKRTSTQYF. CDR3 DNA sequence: TGTGCCAGCAGCCAAGATAAGAGGACAAGCACGCAGTATTTT.

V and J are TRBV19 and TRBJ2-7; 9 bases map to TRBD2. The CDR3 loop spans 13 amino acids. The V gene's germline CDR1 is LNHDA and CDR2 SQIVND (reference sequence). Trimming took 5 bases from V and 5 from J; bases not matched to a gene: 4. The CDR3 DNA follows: TGTGCCAGTAGTCGTGCGGGAGGGGACGAGCAGTACTTC. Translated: CASSRAGGDEQYF.

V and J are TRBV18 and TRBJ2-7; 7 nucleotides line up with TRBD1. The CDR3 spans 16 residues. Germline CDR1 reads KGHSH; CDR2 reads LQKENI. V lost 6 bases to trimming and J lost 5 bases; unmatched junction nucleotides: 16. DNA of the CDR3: TGTGCCAGCTCCCCCCAGGGAGAGACAGGGCGCGACGAGCAGTACTTC. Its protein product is CASSPQGETGRDEQYF.

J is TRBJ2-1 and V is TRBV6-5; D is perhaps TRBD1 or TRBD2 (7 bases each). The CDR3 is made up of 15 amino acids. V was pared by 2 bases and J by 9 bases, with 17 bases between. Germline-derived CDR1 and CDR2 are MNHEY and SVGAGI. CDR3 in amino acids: CASSYQGRGRGEQFF. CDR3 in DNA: TGTGCCAGCAGTTACCAGGGGAGGGGGCGTGGTGAGCAGTTCTTC.

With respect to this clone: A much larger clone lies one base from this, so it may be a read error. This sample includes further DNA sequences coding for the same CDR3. The CDR3 spells CAWRPNPRGQGMDSPLHF. In DNA form, the CDR3 reads TGCGCCTGGAGACCCAACCCTAGGGGCCAGGGAATGGATTCACCCCTCCACTTT. The chain links TRBV30 to TRBJ1-6; D might be TRBD1 (5 bases). This CDR3 has 18 residues. Germline V gene data show CDR1 as GTSNPN and CDR2 as SVGIG (reference sequence).

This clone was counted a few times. The CDR3 sequence is CATSRGGVQYTGELFF. The CDR3 DNA is TGTGCCACCAGCAGAGGAGGGGTCCAATACACCGGGGAGCTGTTTTTT. The chain recombines TRBV15 with TRBJ2-2; tentatively, D is TRBD1 or TRBD2 (5 bases each). CDR3 size: 16 residues. Trimming removed 1 base from V and 3 bases from J, with 12 bases in between. Germline values: CDR1 LNHNV, CDR2 YYDKDF (reference sequence).

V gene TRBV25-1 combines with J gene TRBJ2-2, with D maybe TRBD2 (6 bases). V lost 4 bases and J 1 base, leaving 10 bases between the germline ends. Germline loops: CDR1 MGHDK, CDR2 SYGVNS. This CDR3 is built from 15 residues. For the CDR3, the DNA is TGTGCCAGCAGTGTGCTTAGCGGGAACACCGGGGAGCTGTTTTTT. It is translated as CASSVLSGNTGELFF.

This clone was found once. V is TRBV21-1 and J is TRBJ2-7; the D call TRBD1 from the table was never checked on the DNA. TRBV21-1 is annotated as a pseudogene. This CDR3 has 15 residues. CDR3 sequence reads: CASSKDRTFSYEQYF. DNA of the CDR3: TGTGCCAGCAGCAAAGACAGGACCTTCTCCTACGAGCAGTACTTC.